These T cell receptor beta chains were read from a single sample in a study of CD4 and CD8 cells across lung adenocarcinoma regions. In TCRdb, the PCR reads were re-called with MiXCR into one record per CDR3 protein. The profile shows tens of thousands of distinct CDR3 sequences, 45% to 50% of them singletons. Specimen: CD8+ T cells from the center of a lung tumor. All receptors come from a male donor with lung adenocarcinoma. The CD4 and CD8 labels of this study may be unreliable. The conserved cysteine and the conserved F or W are not part of the CDR3 here. D genes are given only for firm matches.

TRBV6-5 | 9 | - | ASSYDTEAF
TRBV7-2 | 13 | TRBD2 | ASSSIAGGRNEQF
TRBV6-1 | 13 | TRBD2 | ARGVGGGGGETQY
TRBV6-1 | 12 | - | ASAGAGGSNEQF
TRBV6-4 | 13 | TRBD2 | ASSATTSGAGELF
TRBV25-1 | 12 | TRBD1 | ASSDDRGGEKLF
TRBV7-8 | 11 | TRBD2 | ASSLGDYYEQY
TRBV10-1 | 14 | - | ASSELGGATYNEQF
TRBV6-1 | 12 | - | ASSLYRIGEEQY
TRBV6-1 | 17 | TRBD1 | ASSAGTGFGSSGTETLS
TRBV6-1 | 14 | - | ASAEAGGGVRDTQY
TRBV6-1 | 14 | TRBD1 | ASRGAGTGDRDTQY
TRBV6-4 | 14 | TRBD2 | ASSDSGGGSYNEQF
TRBV28 | 10 | - | ASSLQGTEAF
TRBV27 | 13 | - | ASSWALGGTGELF
TRBV6-5 | 14 | TRBD2 | ASSTRTSGNNNELF
TRBV6-1 | 13 | - | ASSLGGIGAETQY
TRBV7-2 | 13 | - | ASSLGPCATDTQY
TRBV27 | 12 | - | ASSQGYGVYGYT
TRBV6-5 | 10 | - | ASSYGRGTAF
TRBV6-1 | 15 | - | ASIPWGDGATNEKLF
TRBV11-2 | 12 | - | ASSLDRNTGELF
TRBV6-1 | 14 | - | ASSLTGRWGKNTQY
TRBV7-5 | 9 | - | RLLGRLRAS
TRBV6-1 | 13 | - | ASSVLTLAFGKQF
TRBV27 | 12 | - | ASSFWGANQPQH
TRBV6-1 | 11 | - | ASGLVAAYEQF
TRBV15 | 13 | - | ATRLGGEPQETQY
TRBV10-1 | 12 | - | AGGAGSDKDTQY
TRBV6-5 | 11 | - | ASSYQPYNEQF
TRBV10-1 | 11 | - | ASSAQTYNEQF
TRBV10-3 | 11 | - | ATRGRGKDTQY
TRBV6-5 | 15 | TRBD2 | ASSYRIDSGTLLKQY
TRBV7-2 | 17 | TRBD2 | ASSLAQASGTSSTDTQY
TRBV10-3 | 14 | - | VGRGLRAGGTGALF
TRBV10-1 | 12 | - | ASSGVEPPYEQY
TRBV6-1 | 11 | - | ASSPGGQNIQY
TRBV9 | 11 | - | ASSPYTGYGYT
TRBV6-1 | 14 | TRBD1 | PSSERGLWATDIQY
TRBV27 | 12 | TRBD1 | ASRNRGWGEKLF
TRBV27 | 10 | - | ASRGVGTAQF
TRBV20-1 | 14 | TRBD1 | SARDPRGPYTGELF
TRBV12-3/TRBV12-4 | 11 | TRBD1 | ASSGTGRYEQY
TRBV7-7 | 11 | - | ASSLDRFNEQF
TRBV12-3/TRBV12-4 | 9 | - | ASSMMNEQF
TRBV6-1 | 13 | TRBD1 | ASSDGSGGQDTQY
TRBV7-2 | 11 | - | ASSFNMNTEAF
TRBV6-4 | 10 | - | ASSDWNYGYT
TRBV6-1 | 12 | TRBD2 | ASSAPGRRNEQF
TRBV27 | 11 | - | ASTMRWGYEQY
TRBV7-2 | 11 | - | ASSLVKANEQF
TRBV3-1 | 14 | - | ASSPGGGGGANVLT
TRBV6-1 | 11 | - | ASSKREGGEQY
TRBV11-2 | 11 | TRBD1 | ASRRTGDNEQF
TRBV6-1 | 13 | - | AAGEGSRGQETQY